This T cell receptor (beta chain) is drawn from a study of beta chain features in type 1 diabetes. Study-wide results and caveats: All four CD4+ subsets of Type 1 diabetes patients contained TCRB CDR3s that were moderately but significantly shorter. Patients with type 1 diabetes carried fewer insertions and had more deletions at their VDJ junctions.

Points on this clone: Its antigen is not known.

A sort by CD45RO/CCR7/CD25/CD127/CD95/CD27 yielded CD4+ naive, central memory, regulatory and stem cell-like memory cells. The CDR3 extends over 14 amino acids. The V gene's germline CDR1 is SEHNR and CDR2 FQNEAQ (reference sequence). V trimming: 4 bases; J trimming: 7 bases; junction bases outside the gene matches: 9. Isolated RNA was reverse transcribed in full, so expressed TCRB transcripts were sequenced. The table came from immunoSEQ multiplex PCR; TCRdb's copy has only in-frame clones and leaves some out. There are some 150,000 clones in the sample; under 60% occur only once, and around 0.45% lies in the top ten.

The V call is TRBV7-9, the J call TRBJ1-1; 7 positions match TRBD1. The sequence was obtained from a man between 18 and 29 years old in good health. Material: Tregs from blood. CDR3 loop: CASSSRTGRDEAFF. For the CDR3, the DNA is TGTGCCAGCAGCTCCAGGACAGGACGAGATGAAGCTTTCTTT.